A single count supports the clone carrying this TCR beta chain. Some clones are missing from TCRdb's copy, which holds only in-frame ones; the method was immunoSEQ multiplex PCR. The sample has approximately 320,000 clones; about nine tenths are singletons. This record belongs to a study of blood T cell repertoires in COVID-19. CDR1 MNHEY and CDR2 SVGAGI come from the germline V gene. This CDR3 has 12 residues. Deletions cut 8 bases from V and 3 bases from J, with 10 bases between. The TCR was taken from a woman in her 30s with COVID-19, enrolled during active disease. The chain couples TRBV6-5 to TRBJ1-2; D gene unclear. Sequencing used peripheral blood. The CDR3 region is CASSNQDYGYTF. The CDR3 nucleotides read TGTGCCAGCTCGAATCAGGACTATGGCTACACCTTC.